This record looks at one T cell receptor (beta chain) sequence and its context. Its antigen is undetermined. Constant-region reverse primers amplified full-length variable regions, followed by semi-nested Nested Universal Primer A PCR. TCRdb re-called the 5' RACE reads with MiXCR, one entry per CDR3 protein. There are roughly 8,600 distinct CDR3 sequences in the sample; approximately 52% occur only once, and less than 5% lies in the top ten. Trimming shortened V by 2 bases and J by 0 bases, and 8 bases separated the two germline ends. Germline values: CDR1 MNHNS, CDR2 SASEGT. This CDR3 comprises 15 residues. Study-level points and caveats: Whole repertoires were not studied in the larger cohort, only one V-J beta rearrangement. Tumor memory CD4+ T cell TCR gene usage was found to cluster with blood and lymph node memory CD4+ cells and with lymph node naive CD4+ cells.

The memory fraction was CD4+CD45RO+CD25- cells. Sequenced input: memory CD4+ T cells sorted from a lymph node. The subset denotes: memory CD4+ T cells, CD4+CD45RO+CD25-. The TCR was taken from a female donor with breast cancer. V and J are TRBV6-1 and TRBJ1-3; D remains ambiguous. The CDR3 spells CASSETGFSGNTIYF. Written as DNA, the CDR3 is TGTGCCAGCAGTGAAACGGGGTTCTCTGGAAACACCATATATTTT.